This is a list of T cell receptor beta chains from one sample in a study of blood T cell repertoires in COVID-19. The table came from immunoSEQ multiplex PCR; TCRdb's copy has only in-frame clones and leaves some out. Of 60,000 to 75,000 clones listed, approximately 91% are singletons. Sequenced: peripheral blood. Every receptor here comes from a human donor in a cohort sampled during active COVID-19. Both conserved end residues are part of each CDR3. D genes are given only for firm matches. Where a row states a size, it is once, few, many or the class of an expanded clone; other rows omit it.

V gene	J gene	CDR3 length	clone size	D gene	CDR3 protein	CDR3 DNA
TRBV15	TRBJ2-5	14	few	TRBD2	CATSSRGGGETQYF	TGTGCCACCAGCAGTCGTGGGGGGGGAGAGACCCAGTACTTC
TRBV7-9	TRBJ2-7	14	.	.	CASSLATGTYEQYF	TGTGCCAGCAGCTTAGCTACAGGTACCTACGAGCAGTACTTC
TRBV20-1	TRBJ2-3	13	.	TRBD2	CSASDGGTDTQYF	TGCAGTGCTAGTGACGGGGGGACAGATACGCAGTATTTT
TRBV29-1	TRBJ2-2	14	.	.	CSVRRGPNTGELFF	TGCAGCGTTCGGCGCGGGCCTAACACCGGGGAGCTGTTTTTT
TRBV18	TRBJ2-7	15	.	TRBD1	CASSPIGDRDYEQYF	TGTGCCAGCTCACCAATAGGGGACAGGGACTACGAGCAGTACTTC
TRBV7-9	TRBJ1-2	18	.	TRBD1	CASSSGTGRLVSYYGYTF	TGTGCCAGCAGCTCGGGGACAGGGCGTCTAGTGAGTTACTATGGCTACACCTTC
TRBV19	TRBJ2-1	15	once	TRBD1	CASRVRDRDDNEQFF	TGTGCCAGTAGGGTCCGGGACAGGGATGACAATGAGCAGTTCTTC
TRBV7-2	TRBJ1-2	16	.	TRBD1	CASSPLGTGANYGYTF	TGTGCCAGCAGCCCGTTAGGGACAGGGGCCAACTATGGCTACACCTTC
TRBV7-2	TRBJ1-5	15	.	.	CASSLWGGWDQPQHF	TGTGCCAGCAGCTTATGGGGGGGCTGGGATCAGCCCCAGCATTTT
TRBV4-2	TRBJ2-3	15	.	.	CASSQVGSSTDTQYF	TGTGCCAGCAGCCAAGTCGGGAGCAGCACAGATACGCAGTATTTT
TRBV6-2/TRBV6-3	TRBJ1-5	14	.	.	CASSAPGPNQPQHF	TGTGCCAGCAGTGCGCCGGGTCCCAATCAGCCCCAGCATTTT
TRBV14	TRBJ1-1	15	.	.	CASSAMWASNTEAFF	TGTGCCAGCAGCGCGATGTGGGCCAGCAACACTGAAGCTTTCTTT
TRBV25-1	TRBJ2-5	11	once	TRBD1	CASSGTGAQYF	TGTGCCAGCAGTGGTACAGGGGCCCAGTACTTC
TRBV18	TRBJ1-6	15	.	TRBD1	CASSPTGTENSPLHF	TGTGCCAGCTCACCTACCGGGACAGAGAATTCACCCCTCCACTTT
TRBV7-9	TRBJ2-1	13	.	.	CASSAYRAHEQFF	TGTGCCAGCAGCGCATACAGGGCCCATGAGCAGTTCTTC
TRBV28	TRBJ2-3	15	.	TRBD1	CASSPDRGVTDTQYF	TGTGCCAGCAGTCCTGACAGGGGGGTCACAGATACGCAGTATTTT
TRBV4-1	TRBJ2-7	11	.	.	CASAGADEQYF	TGCGCCAGCGCAGGGGCGGACGAGCAGTACTTC
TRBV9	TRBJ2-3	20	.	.	CASSPPPSSQTQKSTDTQYF	TGTGCCAGCAGCCCACCCCCCTCTAGCCAAACTCAGAAAAGCACAGATACGCAGTATTTT
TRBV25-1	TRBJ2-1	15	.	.	CASSNSPQGHNEQFF	TGTGCCAGCAGTAATTCTCCCCAGGGGCACAATGAGCAGTTCTTC
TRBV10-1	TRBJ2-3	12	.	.	CASSRGGDTQYF	TGCGCCAGCAGCCGCGGCGGAGATACGCAGTATTTT
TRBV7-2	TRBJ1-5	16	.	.	CASSPLAGGGDQPQHF	TGTGCCAGCAGCCCCTTAGCGGGAGGGGGTGATCAGCCCCAGCATTTT
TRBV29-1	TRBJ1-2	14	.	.	CSVVGDISNYGYTF	TGCAGCGTTGTGGGGGACATTTCTAACTATGGCTACACCTTC
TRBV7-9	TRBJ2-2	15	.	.	CASSLAGAEAGELFF	TGTGCCAGCAGCTTAGCGGGAGCCGAGGCCGGGGAGCTGTTTTTT
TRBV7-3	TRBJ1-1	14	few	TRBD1	CASSLMTGGTEAFF	TGTGCCAGCAGCTTAATGACAGGGGGCACTGAAGCTTTCTTT
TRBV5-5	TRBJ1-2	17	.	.	CASSLDVAGGGDYGYTF	TGTGCCAGCAGCTTGGACGTAGCCGGGGGAGGGGACTATGGCTACACCTTC
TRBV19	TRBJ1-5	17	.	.	CASKGLLGDWGNQPQHF	TGTGCCAGTAAGGGGCTGTTAGGGGATTGGGGCAATCAGCCCCAGCATTTT
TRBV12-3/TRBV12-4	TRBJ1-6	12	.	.	CASRGHDSPLHF	TGTGCCAGCAGGGGCCACGATTCACCCCTCCACTTT
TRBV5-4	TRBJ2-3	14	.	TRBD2	CASSFREGTDTQYF	TGTGCCAGCAGCTTCCGGGAGGGAACAGATACGCAGTATTTT
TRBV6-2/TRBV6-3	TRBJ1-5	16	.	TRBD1	CASSSVGTGANQPQHF	TGTGCCAGCAGTTCCGTCGGGACAGGAGCTAATCAGCCCCAGCATTTT
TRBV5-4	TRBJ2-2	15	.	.	CASSLLATNTGELFF	TGTGCCAGCAGCTTGCTTGCGACTAACACCGGGGAGCTGTTTTTT
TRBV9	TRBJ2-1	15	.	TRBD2	CASSSQPGLANEQFF	TGTGCCAGCAGCTCCCAACCCGGACTAGCCAATGAGCAGTTCTTC
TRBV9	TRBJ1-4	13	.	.	CASSRGGNEKLFF	TGTGCCAGCAGCCGGGGGGGAAATGAAAAACTGTTTTTT
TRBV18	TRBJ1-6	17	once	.	CASSPANRGTQNSPLHF	TGTGCCAGCTCACCTGCTAATCGTGGGACACAAAATTCACCCCTCCACTTT
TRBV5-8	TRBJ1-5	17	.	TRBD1	CASSFPLGQGRGQPQHF	TGTGCCAGCAGCTTTCCGCTTGGACAGGGGAGAGGGCAGCCCCAGCATTTT
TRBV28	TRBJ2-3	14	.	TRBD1	CASQGGQGGDTQYF	TGTGCCAGTCAGGGCGGACAGGGTGGGGATACGCAGTATTTT
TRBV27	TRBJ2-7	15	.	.	CASRVGRGVRGEQYF	TGTGCCAGCAGAGTCGGACGCGGGGTCCGTGGCGAGCAGTACTTC
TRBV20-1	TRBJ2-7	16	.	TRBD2	CSASSDPSGSFYEQYF	TGCAGTGCTAGTAGCGATCCTAGCGGGAGTTTCTACGAGCAGTACTTC
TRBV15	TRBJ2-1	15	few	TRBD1	CATSRSQGEMNEQFF	TGTGCCACCAGCAGAAGCCAGGGGGAGATGAATGAGCAGTTCTTC
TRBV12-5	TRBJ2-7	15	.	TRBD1	CASGLVRGGEHEQYF	TGTGCTAGTGGTTTGGTACGAGGGGGCGAGCACGAGCAGTACTTC
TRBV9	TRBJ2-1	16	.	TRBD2	CASSVRAGGRYNEQFF	TGTGCCAGCAGCGTAAGGGCGGGAGGTAGATACAATGAGCAGTTCTTC
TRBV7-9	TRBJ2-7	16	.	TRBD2	CASSLGRGGTAYEQYF	TGTGCCAGCAGTTTAGGGAGGGGCGGAACAGCCTACGAGCAGTACTTC
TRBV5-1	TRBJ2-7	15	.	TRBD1	CASSLTGQGKYEQYF	TGCGCCAGCAGCTTGACGGGACAGGGAAAGTACGAGCAGTACTTC